This passage covers 13 T cell receptor beta chains from one sample sequenced in a study of T cells in women clearing cervical HPV infection. The table came from immunoSEQ multiplex PCR; TCRdb's copy has only in-frame clones and leaves some out. The specimen's table records about 30,000 clones. Input material: blood buffy coat. Source of these receptors: a woman aged 18-70 years with a cervical HPV16 infection that either progressed to CIN3+ or cleared (not recorded which).

On this clone itself: The read ends 3 residues before the CDR3 terminus; that terminus is restored from the germline J gene. V and J are TRBV12-3 or TRBV12-4 and TRBJ2-1; 12 bases line up with TRBD2. This CDR3 is built from 15 residues. Trimming took 6 bases from V and 9 from J; bases not matched to a gene: 9. The CDR3 is CASRSLAGGESEQFF. The DNA read from the CDR3 is TGTGCCAGCAGGTCACTAGCGGGGGGAGAGAGTGAG.

As concerns this clone: From the germline J gene comes the end of the CDR3, since the read stops 3 residues before it. The chain carries TRBV11-3 and TRBJ2-4, with D possibly TRBD1 on 5 matching bases. The CDR3 length is 15 residues. CDR1 is SGHNT and CDR2 is YENEEA in the germline V gene. CDR3 bases read: TGTGCCAGCAGCCCACGGCAGGGCGTTAACTATGGT. This sequence encodes CASSPRQGVNYG. The whole CDR3 protein reads CASSPRQGVNYGQYF.

Comment on this clone: One end of the junction varies from germline; a read error may be responsible. The read is 3 residues too short to cover the CDR3 end, so that end is filled in from the germline J gene. V gene TRBV5-1 combines with J gene TRBJ2-2; D gene unclear. CDR3 size: 15 residues. From germline, CDR1 is SGHRS and CDR2 YFSETQ. The CDR3 sequence is CASRFEPATNEKLFF. The sequenced part of the CDR3 DNA is TGCGCCAGCCGCTTTGAGCCGGCAACTAATGAAAAG. The full variable domain, completed using reference TRBV5-1 and TRBJ2-2, is KAGVTQTPRYLIKTRGQQVTLSCSPISGHRSVSWYQQTPGQGLQFLFEYFSETQRNKGNFPGRFSGRQFSNSRSEMNVSTLELGDSALYLCASRFEPATNEKLFFGEGSRLTVL.

About this clone: The sequence runs out 3 residues before the end of the CDR3; the remainder is reconstructed from the germline J gene. The chain uses TRBV10-2 and TRBJ2-5; 15 bases map to TRBD2. The CDR3 is 17 amino acids. CDR1 is WSHSY, CDR2 SAAADI, per germline. The ends lost 8 bases at V and 4 bases at J; junction bases unmatched: 11. Incomplete CDR3 DNA: TGCGCCAGCCGGAGGTGGGGACTAGCGGGAGGAGGAGAGACC. Translated: CASRRWGLAGGGET. The whole CDR3 protein reads CASRRWGLAGGGETQYF.

Note on this clone: The read falls 3 residues short of the CDR3 end, and the missing part is taken from the germline J gene. The chain couples TRBV12-3 or TRBV12-4 to TRBJ1-5; D gene unclear. Trimming removed 6 bases at V and 6 bases at J, with 21 bases between. The CDR3 is made up of 16 amino acids. The CDR3 loop is CASSTRESSGIQPQHF. The DNA read from the CDR3 is TGTGCCAGCAGCACTCGGGAATCTTCGGGGATTCAGCCC.

On this clone: The CDR3 is cut off 3 residues early in the read; its end comes from the germline J gene. The rearrangement joins TRBV2 to TRBJ1-6; no reliable D call. This CDR3 region has 13 residues. V was clipped by 3 bases and J by 10 bases, with 10 bases between them. In germline, CDR1 is SNHLY, CDR2 FYNNEI. The CDR3 sequence is CASSEARESPLHF. CDR3 DNA, as far as it was read: TGTGCCAGCAGTGAGGCCAGAGAGTCACCC.

On this clone: The DNA ends 3 residues before the CDR3 does, and the rest of the CDR3 is filled in from the germline J gene. The gene calls are TRBV4-2 and TRBJ2-5; 10 nucleotides line up with TRBD1. V was pared by 3 bases and J by 1 base, with 8 bases of the junction left unmatched. This CDR3 is built from 17 residues. The germline V gene has CDR1 LGHNA and CDR2 YNFKEQ. Incomplete CDR3 DNA: TGTGCCAGCAGCCAGGGGACGACAGGGGGCATCCAAGAGACC. Translated, it gives CASSQGTTGGIQET. In full, the CDR3 reads CASSQGTTGGIQETQYF.

As regards this clone: Relative to the germline gene, one junction end is altered; a read error may explain this. The read gets to within 3 residues of the CDR3 end, and the germline J gene fills in the rest. This rearrangement joins TRBV4-2 to TRBJ2-2, with 8 bases that match TRBD1. The CDR3 loop spans 14 amino acids. Germline V gene lookup returns CDR1 LGHNA and CDR2 YNFKEQ. The CDR3 loop is CASSQDRATGELFF. CDR3 DNA, as far as it was read: TGCGCCAGCAGCCAGGACAGGGCCACCGGGGAG.

Details on this clone: The sequenced fragment ends 3 residues before the CDR3 boundary, so the rest is inferred from the germline J gene. The rearrangement joins TRBV7-2 to TRBJ1-4; maybe TRBD1 (5 bases). This CDR3 has 15 residues. From germline, CDR1 is SGHTA and CDR2 FQGNSA. The DNA read from the CDR3 is TGTGCCAGCAGCCTCCGCGGGGGTGTCAATTCACCA. Amino acids: CASSLRGGVNSP. The entire CDR3 is CASSLRGGVNSPLFF.

In regard to this clone: The read gets to within 3 residues of the CDR3 end, and the germline J gene fills in the rest. The chain recombines TRBV18 with TRBJ1-2; 8 bases agree with TRBD1. Germline V gene lookup returns CDR1 KGHSH and CDR2 LQKENI. The CDR3 covers 15 residues. The J segment lost 6 bases and the V segment lost 4 bases, leaving 10 bases of the junction unmatched. The CDR3 region is CASSLSGTGLNGYTF. The sequenced part of the CDR3 DNA is TGTGCCAGCTCACTATCCGGGACAGGTTTAAATGGC. The complete variable domain, with remaining parts taken from reference TRBV18 and TRBJ1-2, reads NAGVMQNPRHLVRRRGQEARLRCSPMKGHSHVYWYRQLPEEGLKFMVYLQKENIIDESGMPKERFSAEFPKEGPSILRIQQVVRGDSAAYFCASSLSGTGLNGYTFGSGTRLTVV.

As to this clone: The CDR3 end is not reached by the read, which stops 3 residues before it; the germline J gene fills it in. The V gene is TRBV5-5, the J gene TRBJ1-1; D call uncertain. Germline lookup yields CDR1 SGHKS and CDR2 YYEKEE (reference sequence). V was clipped by 1 base and J by 3 bases, with 4 bases between them. This CDR3 has 12 residues. The CDR3 DNA, read in part, is TGTGCCAGCAGCTTGCGGGACACTGAA. This encodes CASSLRDTE. The CDR3 in its entirety is CASSLRDTEAFF.

A word on this clone: The CDR3 end is not reached by the read, which stops 3 residues before it; the germline J gene fills it in. The V call is TRBV7-8, the J call TRBJ1-1; no clear D. Germline V gene sequence: CDR1 SGHVS, CDR2 FQNEAQ. CDR3 length: 12 residues. CDR3 DNA (partial): TGTGCCAGCAGCTTATCACGGCGGGGA. Its protein is CASSLSRRG. In full, the CDR3 reads CASSLSRRGAFF.

Turning to this clone: Read data end 3 residues before the CDR3 end; the end is taken from the germline J gene. The rearrangement joins TRBV20-1 to TRBJ2-1, with TRBD1 matching 8 bases. This CDR3 has 16 residues. Germline CDR1 DFQATT, CDR2 SNEGSKA (reference sequence). V was clipped by 2 bases and J by 5 bases; unmatched bases: 11. The covered CDR3 bases are TGCAGTGCTAGAACGGAGACCGGGACAGGCAACAATGAG. It encodes CSARTETGTGNNE. The whole CDR3 protein is CSARTETGTGNNEQFF.